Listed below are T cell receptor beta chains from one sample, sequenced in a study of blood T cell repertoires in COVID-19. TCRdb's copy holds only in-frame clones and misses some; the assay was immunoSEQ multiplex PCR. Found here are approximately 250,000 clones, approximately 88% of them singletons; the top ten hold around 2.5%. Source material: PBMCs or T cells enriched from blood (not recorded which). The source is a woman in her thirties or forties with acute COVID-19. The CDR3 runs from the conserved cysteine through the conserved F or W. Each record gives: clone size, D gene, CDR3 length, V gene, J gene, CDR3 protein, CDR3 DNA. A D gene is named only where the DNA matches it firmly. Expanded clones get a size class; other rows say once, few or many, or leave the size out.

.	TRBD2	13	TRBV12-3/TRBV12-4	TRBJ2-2	CASPTSGTGELFF	TGTGCCAGTCCTACTAGCGGCACCGGGGAGCTGTTTTTT
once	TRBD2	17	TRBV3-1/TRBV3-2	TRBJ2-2	CASSQDLVSGGAGELFF	TGTGCCAGCAGCCAAGATCTGGTTAGCGGGGGGGCCGGGGAGCTGTTTTTT
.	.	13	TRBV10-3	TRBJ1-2	CAIPGGVGDGYTF	TGTGCCATCCCCGGGGGGGTTGGGGATGGCTACACCTTC
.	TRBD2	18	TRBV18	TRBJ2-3	CASSPLSTAGGLTDTQYF	TGTGCCAGCTCACCATTAAGCACCGCGGGAGGGTTGACAGATACGCAGTATTTT
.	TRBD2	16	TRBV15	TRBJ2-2	CATSRVSGRVAGELFF	TGTGCCACCAGCAGGGTCAGCGGGAGGGTCGCCGGGGAGCTGTTTTTT
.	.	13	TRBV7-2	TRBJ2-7	CASSFISGYEQYF	TGTGCCAGCAGTTTTATTAGCGGCTACGAGCAGTACTTC
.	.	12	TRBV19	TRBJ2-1	CASSIGGDEQFF	TGTGCCAGTAGTATAGGAGGTGACGAGCAGTTCTTC
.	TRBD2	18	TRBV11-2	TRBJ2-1	CASSLVAGTSGTYNEQFF	TGTGCCAGCAGCTTAGTTGCCGGGACTAGCGGGACCTACAATGAGCAGTTCTTC
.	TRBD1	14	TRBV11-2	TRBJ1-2	CASSFSGGYYGYTF	TGTGCCAGCAGCTTTTCAGGGGGCTACTATGGCTACACCTTC
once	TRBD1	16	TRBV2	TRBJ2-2	CASSEKGQRNSGELFF	TGTGCCAGCAGTGAGAAGGGACAGAGGAACAGCGGGGAGCTGTTTTTT
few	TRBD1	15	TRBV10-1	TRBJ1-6	CASSGDRAEGSPLHF	TGCGCCAGCAGTGGCGACAGGGCCGAGGGTTCACCCCTCCACTTT
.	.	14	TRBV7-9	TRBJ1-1	CASSLGTENTEAFF	TGTGCCAGCAGCTTAGGGACAGAGAACACTGAAGCTTTCTTT
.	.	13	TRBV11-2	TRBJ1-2	CASSRQVNYGYTF	TGTGCCAGCAGCAGGCAGGTTAACTATGGCTACACCTTC
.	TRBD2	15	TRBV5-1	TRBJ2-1	CASSLVAGGPWEQFF	TGCGCCAGCAGCTTGGTAGCGGGAGGGCCTTGGGAGCAGTTCTTC